The 29 T cell receptor beta chains below were found in one sample sequenced in a study of T cell repertoires in cytomegalovirus infection. What these receptors recognize is not known. TCRdb redid the calling of the reads with MiXCR, one entry per CDR3 protein. The sample lists hundreds of thousands of distinct CDR3 sequences, around a third occurring once. Sequenced material: cultured PBMCs, taken from culture after CMV antigen stimulation. These receptors all come from a human donor in good health (CMV status not recorded). Some clones in this sample may be carry-over from other donors' samples.

V usage is TRBV7-2 and J usage is TRBJ2-5, with TRBD2 identical over 9 bases. Germline V gene data show CDR1 as SGHTA and CDR2 as FQGNSA. The CDR3 extends over 16 amino acids. With 6 bases clipped from V and 3 bases from J, the junction kept 11 bases outside the gene matches. This CDR3 reads CASSRTWAGGEETQYF. CDR3 nucleotide sequence: TGTGCCAGCAGTCGGACGTGGGCGGGAGGGGAAGAGACCCAGTACTTC. The whole variable domain, remainder taken from reference TRBV7-2 and TRBJ2-5, is GAGVSQSPSNKVTEKGKDVELRCDPISGHTALYWYRQSLGQGLEFLIYFQGNSAPDKSGLPSDRFSAERTGGSVSTLTIQRTQQEDSAVYLCASSRTWAGGEETQYFGPGTRLLVL.

This clonotype was picked up many times. The chain uses TRBV11-2 and TRBJ1-2, with D unresolved. The germline V gene has CDR1 SGHAT and CDR2 FQNNGV. Trimming stripped 4 bases from V and 5 bases from J, with 8 bases between. The length of the CDR3 is 12 residues. This CDR3 reads CASSSEGYGYTF. DNA of the CDR3: TGTGCCAGCAGCTCCGAAGGATATGGCTACACCTTC.

This clonotype appeared a few times. V gene TRBV7-4 combines with J gene TRBJ2-5; 7 bases match TRBD1. The junction had 6 bases not matched to a gene; V was cut back by 5 bases and J by 0 bases. The CDR3 contains 15 residues. CDR1 is SGHVT and CDR2 is SQSDAQ in the germline V gene. The CDR3 DNA follows: TGTGCCAGCAGCAGACAGGACAGGTACCAAGAGACCCAGTACTTC. It yields the protein CASSRQDRYQETQYF.

This clonotype was seen more than once but under ten times. V and J are TRBV7-8 and TRBJ1-5; a possible D gene is TRBD1 (5 bases). There are 14 residues in the CDR3. Germline V gene data show CDR1 as SGHVS and CDR2 as FQNEAQ. V lost 1 base and J lost 8, with 12 bases in between. CDR3 DNA: TGTGCCAGCAGCTTAGGAGGGGTGGGGAAGCCCCAGCATTTT. Translating gives CASSLGGVGKPQHF.

This clonotype has only a few counts. This chain connects TRBV12-3 or TRBV12-4 to TRBJ2-1; 10 bases line up with TRBD2. There are 14 residues in the CDR3. V trimming: 7 bases; J trimming: 7 bases; junction bases outside the gene matches: 7. This CDR3 reads CASTLAGANNEQFF. The CDR3 nucleotides are TGTGCCAGCACGCTAGCGGGGGCGAATAATGAGCAGTTCTTC.

This clonotype was found many times. The chain recombines TRBV7-9 with TRBJ1-3; TRBD1 matches at 7 bases. Germline CDR1 and CDR2: SEHNR and FQNEAQ (reference sequence). V was pared by 4 bases and J by 9 bases, with 6 bases of the junction left unmatched. This CDR3 spans 13 amino acids. CDR3: CASSSGGVATIYF. Written as DNA, the CDR3 is TGTGCCAGCAGCTCAGGGGGGGTAGCCACCATATATTTT.

J is TRBJ1-1 and V is TRBV7-8, with a weak D call TRBD1 (5 bases). The ends were cut back, 8 bases at V and 6 bases at J, with 19 bases in the middle. The CDR3 totals 14 residues. CDR1 and CDR2 from the germline V gene are SGHVS and FQNEAQ. The CDR3 region is CASVGVFGDAEAFF. CDR3 coding DNA: TGTGCCAGCGTAGGGGTTTTCGGAGACGCTGAAGCTTTCTTT. The full variable domain, completed using reference TRBV7-8 and TRBJ1-1, is GAGVSQSPRYKVAKRGQDVALRCDPISGHVSLFWYQQALGQGPEFLTYFQNEAQLDKSGLPSDRFFAERPEGSVSTLKIQRTQQEDSAVYLCASVGVFGDAEAFFGQGTRLTVV.

This chain connects TRBV11-2 to TRBJ2-1; 7 bases are a match to TRBD1. V lost 1 base, J lost 3 bases, and 6 bases stayed unmatched. CDR1 and CDR2 from the germline V gene are SGHAT and FQNNGV. The CDR3 runs 16 residues. This CDR3 reads CASSLGSRGYYNEQFF. The CDR3 DNA follows: TGTGCCAGCAGCTTAGGGTCCAGGGGGTACTACAATGAGCAGTTCTTC.

This clonotype was seen more than once but under ten times. The V gene is TRBV7-8, the J gene TRBJ2-1; 7 bases agree with TRBD2. This CDR3 contains 17 residues. The ends lost 3 bases at V and 1 base at J; junction bases unmatched: 9. Germline loops: CDR1 SGHVS, CDR2 FQNEAQ. CDR3 sequence reads: CASSFPGGWSSYNEQFF. The DNA for the CDR3 is TGTGCCAGCAGCTTTCCGGGGGGTTGGTCGTCCTACAATGAGCAGTTCTTC.

This clonotype was seen at least ten times. This chain connects TRBV7-8 to TRBJ2-7; perhaps TRBD1 as D (6 bases). CDR1 and CDR2 from the germline V gene are SGHVS and FQNEAQ. This CDR3 has 15 amino acids. V was clipped by 5 bases and J by 2 bases, with 16 bases between them. The CDR3 region is CASSRDRLGAYEQYF. The CDR3, as DNA: TGTGCCAGCAGCCGAGACAGGTTAGGGGCCTACGAGCAGTACTTC.

The V and J genes are TRBV12-3 or TRBV12-4 and TRBJ1-5; D remains ambiguous. Trimming took 3 bases from V and 0 from J, leaving 15 bases between them. The CDR3 sequence is 17 residues long. The CDR3 DNA follows: TGTGCCAGCAGTTTTTTGTTGCAGACATTTAGCAATCAGCCCCAGCATTTT. This sequence encodes CASSFLLQTFSNQPQHF.

As to this clonotype: A read error may produce the germline difference seen at one junction end. The chain joins TRBV6-2 or TRBV6-3 to TRBJ2-1; 7 bases fit TRBD2. This CDR3 spans 14 amino acids. Germline CDR1 is MNHEY and CDR2 is SVGEGT. The DNA for the CDR3 is TGTGCCAGCAGTCCACTCGGGGACTACGATGAGCAGTTCTTC. Protein sequence: CASSPLGDYDEQFF.

The gene calls are TRBV12-3 or TRBV12-4 and TRBJ2-7; TRBD2 matches 10 bases. The CDR3 is made up of 16 amino acids. With 6 bases clipped from V and 2 bases from J, the junction kept 10 bases outside the gene matches. The CDR3 DNA reads TGTGCCAGCAGCCAGAATCTAGCGGGGGTCCCCTACGAGCAGTACTTC. It encodes CASSQNLAGVPYEQYF.

The chain combines TRBV7-2 with TRBJ2-7; TRBD1 might be the D (6 bases). This CDR3 region has 18 residues. Germline-derived CDR1 and CDR2 are SGHTA and FQGNSA. Trimming left V 5 bases short and J 0 bases short, with 23 bases between. The CDR3 region has the DNA TGTGCCAGCAGCCCCCGAAAAAAGACAGGTACATACTCCTACGAGCAGTACTTC. Protein: CASSPRKKTGTYSYEQYF.

This clonotype was seen only a few times. The CDR3, as DNA: TGCAGTGCTAGAGGGGGGGCCAGCGGAGATGAAAAACTGTTTTTT. Protein: CSARGGASGDEKLFF. The V gene is TRBV20-1, the J gene TRBJ1-4; tentatively, D is TRBD1 (6 bases). From germline, CDR1 is DFQATT and CDR2 SNEGSKA (reference sequence). The CDR3 has 15 residues. Trimming cost V 1 base and J 6 bases, with 15 bases left between them.

This clonotype was counted a few times. The chain couples TRBV28 to TRBJ2-1; D gene uncertain. V lost 6 bases and J lost 5, with 8 bases in between. The CDR3 runs 12 residues. CDR1 MDHEN and CDR2 SYDVKM come from the germline V gene. The CDR3 DNA follows: TGTGCCAGCAGGGACCTCCACAATGAGCAGTTCTTC. Encoded protein: CASRDLHNEQFF. Full variable domain (rest looked up from reference TRBV28 and TRBJ2-1): DVKVTQSSRYLVKRTGEKVFLECVQDMDHENMFWYRQDPGLGLRLIYFSYDVKMKEKGDIPEGYSVSREKKERFSLILESASTNQTSMYLCASRDLHNEQFFGPGTRLTVL.

The chain recombines TRBV3-1 with TRBJ1-2; D is unresolved. Trimming took 0 bases from V and 4 from J, leaving 6 bases between them. CDR3 length: 13 residues. Germline CDR1 LGHDT, CDR2 YNNKEL (reference sequence). CDR3 residues: CASSQEHGYGYTF. The CDR3 nucleotides are TGTGCCAGCAGCCAAGAACACGGCTATGGCTACACCTTC.

This clonotype was counted between two and nine times. The J gene is TRBJ2-3, the V gene TRBV7-2; TRBD2 agrees at 10 bases. V dropped 3 bases and J dropped 5; count of bases not matched to a gene: 8. CDR1 SGHTA and CDR2 FQGNSA come from the germline V gene. This CDR3 has 16 amino acids. CDR3 in amino acids: CASSFSPSGGIDTQYF. The DNA for the CDR3 is TGTGCCAGCAGCTTTAGTCCTAGCGGGGGAATAGATACGCAGTATTTT.

The gene calls are TRBV20-1 and TRBJ1-5; tentatively, D is TRBD1 (6 bases). The CDR3 is made up of 16 amino acids. V was shortened by 3 bases and J by 0 bases, with 15 bases between the two germline ends. Germline V gene data show CDR1 as DFQATT and CDR2 as SNEGSKA (reference sequence). CDR3: CSARRGQVNSNQPQHF. CDR3 in DNA: TGCAGTGCTAGGAGGGGACAAGTTAATAGCAATCAGCCCCAGCATTTT.

For this clonotype: A junction end diverges from the germline sequence, so it may reflect a read error. The chain joins TRBV6-1 to TRBJ2-3; D perhaps matches TRBD1 (5 bases). From germline, CDR1 is MNHNS and CDR2 SASEGT. The CDR3 contains 14 residues. CDR3 amino acids: CATRDSQSKDTQYF. The CDR3 DNA sequence: TGTGCCACCCGTGACAGCCAAAGCAAAGATACGCAGTATTTT.

This chain joins TRBV20-1 and TRBJ2-1; D unresolved. Germline V gene sequence: CDR1 DFQATT, CDR2 SNEGSKA (reference sequence). The CDR3 totals 14 residues. Trimming cost V 1 base and J 4 bases, with 11 bases left between them. The CDR3 nucleotides are TGCAGTGCTAGAGGGGATTCCCTTTACAATGAGCAGTTCTTC. It encodes CSARGDSLYNEQFF.

This clonotype appeared a few times. This rearrangement joins TRBV7-8 to TRBJ1-1, with 8 bases aligning to TRBD1. There are 15 residues in the CDR3. V shed 5 bases and J 0 bases; nucleotides not matched to a gene: 5. Germline values: CDR1 SGHVS, CDR2 FQNEAQ. DNA of the CDR3: TGTGCCAGCAGCGTACCGGGACAGGTGAACACTGAAGCTTTCTTT. Protein product: CASSVPGQVNTEAFF. The full variable domain, completed using reference TRBV7-8 and TRBJ1-1, is GAGVSQSPRYKVAKRGQDVALRCDPISGHVSLFWYQQALGQGPEFLTYFQNEAQLDKSGLPSDRFFAERPEGSVSTLKIQRTQQEDSAVYLCASSVPGQVNTEAFFGQGTRLTVV.

The table lists this clonotype with many counts. The chain recombines TRBV7-2 with TRBJ2-7, with D possibly matching TRBD2 (6 bases). This CDR3 has 16 amino acids. Germline loops: CDR1 SGHTA, CDR2 FQGNSA. V was cut by 2 bases and J by 0 bases, with 14 bases left in between. The CDR3 nucleotides are TGTGCCAGCAGCTTAAGAGCGGGCAAGATCTCCTACGAGCAGTACTTC. Encoded protein: CASSLRAGKISYEQYF.

The chain combines TRBV5-1 with TRBJ2-5; TRBD1 matches at 7 bases. The V and J ends lost 5 bases and 3 bases, in that order; junction bases with no gene match: 7. In germline, CDR1 is SGHRS, CDR2 YFSETQ. The CDR3 loop spans 14 amino acids. CDR3 sequence reads: CASRPGGSEETQYF. CDR3 nucleotide sequence: TGCGCCAGCAGGCCAGGGGGATCCGAAGAGACCCAGTACTTC.

V is TRBV7-9 and J is TRBJ2-5; 11 nucleotides line up with TRBD2. Germline CDR1 is SEHNR and CDR2 is FQNEAQ (reference sequence). The CDR3 consists of 15 residues. The V and J ends lost 6 bases and 7 bases, in that order; junction bases with no gene match: 10. The DNA for the CDR3 is TGTGCCAGCAGACGACTAGCGGGGCCGGTAGGGACCCAGTACTTC. Translating it yields CASRRLAGPVGTQYF.

This clonotype was detected a few times. The chain uses TRBV20-1 and TRBJ1-5; D ambiguous. CDR1 is DFQATT, CDR2 SNEGSKA, per germline (reference sequence). The CDR3 contains 13 residues. Trimming pared 1 base from V and 0 bases from J, leaving 4 bases between. The CDR3 spells CSARGNSNQPQHF. The CDR3 DNA reads as TGCAGTGCTAGAGGTAATAGCAATCAGCCCCAGCATTTT.

This clonotype turned up a few times. This sequence joins TRBV7-2 and TRBJ2-7, with TRBD2 as a possible D gene (6 bases). Germline V gene data show CDR1 as SGHTA and CDR2 as FQGNSA. V shed 7 bases and J shed 4 bases, with 17 bases lying between them. This CDR3 contains 14 residues. The CDR3 sequence: CASTPSGGEYEQYF. CDR3 sequence (DNA): TGTGCCAGCACTCCCTCGGGCGGGGAGTACGAGCAGTACTTC.

This clonotype was seen a few times. This rearrangement joins TRBV7-2 to TRBJ2-7; D is uncertain. CDR1 and CDR2 (germline): SGHTA, FQGNSA. Deletions cut 1 base from V and 6 bases from J, with 10 bases between. CDR3 length: 13 residues. CDR3: CASSLDPTAEQYF. The CDR3 DNA reads TGTGCCAGCAGCTTAGACCCGACCGCCGAGCAGTACTTC. The entire variable domain, with the rest obtained from reference TRBV7-2 and TRBJ2-7, is as follows: GAGVSQSPSNKVTEKGKDVELRCDPISGHTALYWYRQSLGQGLEFLIYFQGNSAPDKSGLPSDRFSAERTGGSVSTLTIQRTQQEDSAVYLCASSLDPTAEQYFGPGTRLTVT.

The chain joins TRBV28 to TRBJ2-7; a possible D gene is TRBD2 (6 bases). Trimming removed 7 bases at V and 4 bases at J, with 14 bases between. The germline V gene has CDR1 MDHEN and CDR2 SYDVKM. CDR3 length equals 13 residues. The CDR3 DNA sequence: TGTGCCAGCACCGGGGGATTTCAGTACGAGCAGTACTTC. This gives the protein CASTGGFQYEQYF. The whole variable domain, filled in from reference TRBV28 and TRBJ2-7, reads DVKVTQSSRYLVKRTGEKVFLECVQDMDHENMFWYRQDPGLGLRLIYFSYDVKMKEKGDIPEGYSVSREKKERFSLILESASTNQTSMYLCASTGGFQYEQYFGPGTRLTVT.